A single sample gave rise to the 25 T cell receptor beta chains below, sequenced in a study of cytomegalovirus exposure and HLA in healthy donors. Only in-frame clones appear in the TCRdb table, and some are missing; sequencing was by immunoSEQ multiplex PCR. Of 220,000 or so clones in the sample, 80% to 95% were seen once. The sequenced sample was PBMCs. The receptors originated from a woman in her late teens or twenties in good health and CMV-seronegative.

The V and J genes are TRBV5-1 and TRBJ1-2, with a tentative D call TRBD1 (6 bases). V lost 4 bases and J lost 4, with 17 bases in between. CDR1 and CDR2 from the germline V gene are SGHRS and YFSETQ. The CDR3 runs 15 residues. The CDR3 loop reads CASSQNVGAIYGYTF. Here the CDR3 DNA reads TGCGCCAGCAGCCAAAACGTGGGGGCCATCTATGGCTACACCTTC.

This clone was detected once. The chain combines TRBV11-3 with TRBJ2-1, with D possibly being TRBD2 (5 bases). The CDR3 runs 12 residues. V lost 6 bases to trimming and J lost 15 bases, with 18 bases between them. CDR1 SGHNT and CDR2 YENEEA come from the germline V gene. The CDR3 region is CASSPSAGLVFF. CDR3 nucleotides: TGTGCCAGCAGTCCTTCTGCGGGCCTGGTGTTCTTC.

The V call is TRBV7-9, the J call TRBJ2-1, with 9 positions matching TRBD2. Germline CDR1 reads SEHNR; CDR2 reads FQNEAQ (reference sequence). The CDR3 extends over 18 amino acids. V was clipped by 5 bases and J by 0 bases; unmatched bases: 11. The CDR3 protein is CASSDGTSLRASYNEQFF. DNA of the CDR3: TGTGCCAGCAGCGACGGGACTAGCCTACGAGCCTCCTACAATGAGCAGTTCTTC.

The V gene is TRBV6-1, the J gene TRBJ1-2, with D possibly being TRBD1 (5 bases). Germline assignment: CDR1 MNHNS and CDR2 SASEGT. The V gene lost 3 bases and the J gene lost 4 bases, with 15 bases spanning the gap. This CDR3 spans 15 amino acids. Here the CDR3 reads CASSEGGALLYGYTF. CDR3 DNA sequence: TGTGCCAGCAGTGAGGGCGGGGCCCTCCTCTATGGCTACACCTTC.

The chain uses TRBV11-3 and TRBJ2-1; 9 bases are shared with TRBD2. Germline V gives CDR1 SGHNT, CDR2 YENEEA. The junction had 1 base not matched to a gene; V was cut back by 5 bases and J by 5 bases. CDR3 size: 13 residues. The CDR3 DNA reads as TGTGCCAGCAGCCTAGCGGGAAACAATGAGCAGTTCTTC. It encodes CASSLAGNNEQFF.

This clone was found once. This chain uses TRBV6-4 with TRBJ2-2; TRBD2 aligns across 9 bases. CDR1 and CDR2 (germline): MRHNA, SNTAGT. The CDR3 is 17 residues long. Germline trimming cut 0 bases from V and 3 bases from J; bases unmatched to any gene: 5. CDR3 loop: CASSDSETSGHTGELFF. The CDR3 DNA is TGTGCCAGCAGTGACTCGGAGACTAGCGGTCACACCGGGGAGCTGTTTTTT.

The V call is TRBV5-1, the J call TRBJ2-7, with 8 positions matching TRBD2. The V and J ends lost 1 base and 4 bases, in that order; junction bases with no gene match: 7. The V gene's germline CDR1 is SGHRS and CDR2 YFSETQ. This CDR3 is built from 15 residues. The CDR3 spells CASSLSAGGGYEQYF. The CDR3 region has the DNA TGCGCCAGCAGCTTGAGTGCGGGAGGAGGGTACGAGCAGTACTTC.

V is TRBV2 and J is TRBJ2-5; 7 bases match TRBD1. The germline gives CDR1 SNHLY, CDR2 FYNNEI. The junction had 6 bases not matched to a gene; V was cut back by 4 bases and J by 4 bases. The CDR3 has 14 residues. Here the CDR3 reads CASSGQGVGETQYF. Here the CDR3 DNA reads TGTGCCAGCAGTGGACAGGGAGTGGGAGAGACCCAGTACTTC.

The rearrangement uses TRBV5-1 and TRBJ2-7; D is undetermined. This CDR3 comprises 12 residues. The germline gives CDR1 SGHRS, CDR2 YFSETQ. The ends were cut back, 0 bases at V and 6 bases at J, with 7 bases in the middle. The DNA of the CDR3 is TGCGCCAGCAGCTTGGCCGTCGGCGAGCAGTACTTC. Translated, it gives CASSLAVGEQYF. Variable domain in full (rest from reference TRBV5-1 and TRBJ2-7): KAGVTQTPRYLIKTRGQQVTLSCSPISGHRSVSWYQQTPGQGLQFLFEYFSETQRNKGNFPGRFSGRQFSNSRSEMNVSTLELGDSALYLCASSLAVGEQYFGPGTRLTVT.

The chain couples TRBV6-5 to TRBJ2-5, with D maybe TRBD1 (5 bases). The length of the CDR3 is 11 residues. V lost 8 bases to trimming and J lost 7 bases, with 11 bases between them. Germline V gene lookup returns CDR1 MNHEY and CDR2 SVGAGI. In DNA form, the CDR3 reads TGTGCCAGCCGCAGGGCAGCGACCCAGTACTTC. Amino acid sequence: CASRRAATQYF.

This chain uses TRBV4-1 with TRBJ1-5; 7 nucleotides align to TRBD1. Trimming cost V 3 bases and J 4 bases; bases outside gene matches: 6. The CDR3 extends over 15 amino acids. CDR1 and CDR2 (germline): MGHRA, YSYEKL. The CDR3 DNA reads as TGCGCCAGCAGCCAGATCGAGACAGGGAATCAGCCCCAGCATTTT. This translates into CASSQIETGNQPQHF.

The rearrangement uses TRBV10-3 and TRBJ1-5; no clear D gene. This CDR3 is 14 amino acids long. Germline-derived CDR1 and CDR2 are ENHRY and SYGVKD. Trimming pared 3 bases from V and 6 bases from J, leaving 12 bases between. The DNA of the CDR3 is TGTGCCATCAGTGAAGGCCAGAGAGGTCAGCCCCAGCATTTT. Translation: CAISEGQRGQPQHF.

The CDR3 region is CASSPDIGLLNYGYTF. The CDR3 DNA sequence: TGTGCCAGCTCACCCGACATTGGCCTACTTAACTATGGCTACACCTTC. The chain links TRBV18 to TRBJ1-2, with D unresolved. This CDR3 has 16 amino acids. Trimming removed 3 bases at V and 1 base at J, with 15 bases between. Germline-derived CDR1 and CDR2 are KGHSH and LQKENI. Full variable domain (outside the CDR3, taken from reference TRBV18 and TRBJ1-2): NAGVMQNPRHLVRRRGQEARLRCSPMKGHSHVYWYRQLPEEGLKFMVYLQKENIIDESGMPKERFSAEFPKEGPSILRIQQVVRGDSAAYFCASSPDIGLLNYGYTFGSGTRLTVV.

This chain uses TRBV6-1 with TRBJ2-3, with D perhaps matching TRBD2 (5 bases). Germline CDR1 MNHNS, CDR2 SASEGT. Trimming removed 3 bases from V and 2 bases from J, with 18 bases in between. This CDR3 spans 17 amino acids. The CDR3: CASSEGVDGYFTDTQYF. The CDR3 DNA reads as TGTGCCAGCAGTGAGGGAGTGGACGGATATTTCACAGATACGCAGTATTTT.

This clone was detected once. The identical CDR3 is also encoded by other nucleotide sequences in the sample. The chain combines TRBV29-1 with TRBJ1-2; 7 nucleotides line up with TRBD1. V lost 4 bases and J lost 1; bases outside the gene matches: 0. Germline CDR1 SQVTM, CDR2 ANQGSEA. This CDR3 has 12 amino acids. The chain's CDR3 is CSVGQGNYGYTF. DNA for the CDR3: TGCAGCGTTGGACAGGGTAACTATGGCTACACCTTC.

The chain carries TRBV11-2 and TRBJ2-7; 12 bases line up with TRBD2. CDR1 is SGHAT and CDR2 is FQNNGV in the germline V gene. The V gene end was trimmed by 6 bases and the J gene end by 11 bases; junction bases not matched to a gene: 8. The CDR3 covers 13 residues. CDR3 in DNA: TGTGCCAGCAGGCTTTCTAGCGGGAGGGTAAAGTACTTC. Residues: CASRLSSGRVKYF.

CDR3 nucleotide sequence: TGTGCCAGCTCACCCTACAATTTAAGGACTTCTGGGGCCAACGTCCTGACTTTC. It specifies CASSPYNLRTSGANVLTF. The V call is TRBV18, the J call TRBJ2-6, with a weak D call TRBD2 (5 bases). The CDR3 has 18 residues. The germline V gene encodes CDR1 KGHSH and CDR2 LQKENI. V was shortened by 3 bases and J by 1 base, with 16 bases between the two germline ends.

The V and J genes are TRBV7-6 and TRBJ2-7; TRBD2 matches at 7 bases. There are 14 residues in the CDR3. V gave up 6 bases and J gave up 3 bases; unmatched junction bases: 8. CDR1 is SGHVS, CDR2 FNYEAQ, per germline. This CDR3 reads CASSSRLAGYEQYF. Here the CDR3 DNA reads TGTGCCAGCAGTTCACGACTAGCCGGCTACGAGCAGTACTTC. Supplemented by reference TRBV7-6 and TRBJ2-7, the full variable domain reads GAGVSQSPRYKVTKRGQDVALRCDPISGHVSLYWYRQALGQGPEFLTYFNYEAQQDKSGLPNDRFSAERPEGSISTLTIQRTEQRDSAMYRCASSSRLAGYEQYFGPGTRLTVT.

The chain combines TRBV4-1 with TRBJ1-2; no clear D gene. CDR1 and CDR2 from the germline V gene are MGHRA and YSYEKL. The CDR3 loop spans 14 amino acids. The ends were cut back, 4 bases at V and 2 bases at J, with 11 bases in the middle. CDR3 sequence (DNA): TGCGCCAGCAGCCTCTCACAGCAAAACTATGGCTACACCTTC. It codes for CASSLSQQNYGYTF.

The chain links TRBV5-6 to TRBJ1-1; 9 nucleotides line up with TRBD1. The J segment lost 1 base and the V segment lost 4 bases, leaving 2 bases of the junction unmatched. The CDR3 spans 14 residues. Germline lookup yields CDR1 SGHDT and CDR2 YYEEEE. The CDR3 DNA is TGTGCCAGCAGCCGACAGGGGGGGAACACTGAAGCTTTCTTT. The encoded protein is CASSRQGGNTEAFF.

This chain links TRBV27 with TRBJ1-2; a weak D match, TRBD1 (6 bases). CDR1 and CDR2 (germline): MNHEY, SMNVEV (reference sequence). This CDR3 spans 15 amino acids. V lost 2 bases and J 2 bases, leaving 12 bases between the germline ends. CDR3 nucleotide sequence: TGTGCCAGCAGTTTAGCCCTCGGGACAAACTATGGCTACACCTTC. Amino acids: CASSLALGTNYGYTF.

This chain connects TRBV27 to TRBJ2-1; D unresolved. CDR1 and CDR2 from the germline V gene are MNHEY and SMNVEV (reference sequence). This CDR3 contains 15 residues. Trimming left V 6 bases short and J 4 bases short, with 16 bases between. In DNA form, the CDR3 reads TGTGCCAGCAGCCAAGACACCACCACTTACAATGAGCAGTTCTTC. Translation gives CASSQDTTTYNEQFF.

The gene calls are TRBV27 and TRBJ1-2; no clear D gene. This CDR3 has 13 residues. CDR1 and CDR2 from the germline V gene are MNHEY and SMNVEV (reference sequence). V was trimmed by 5 bases and J by 6 bases, leaving 13 bases between them. The CDR3 here is CASSSGGSHGYTF. CDR3 in DNA: TGTGCCAGCAGTAGCGGCGGCTCCCATGGCTACACCTTC.

This chain joins TRBV6-5 and TRBJ1-1; the D is unclear. Germline CDR1 and CDR2: MNHEY and SVGAGI. V lost 2 bases to trimming and J lost 1 base, with 11 bases between them. The CDR3 has 15 residues. CDR3 sequence (DNA): TGTGCCAGCAGTTACAGAAGGGAGGCGAACACTGAAGCTTTCTTT. Its protein is CASSYRREANTEAFF.

The J gene is TRBJ2-2, the V gene TRBV7-2; D is undetermined. The CDR3 runs to 14 residues. Germline CDR1 SGHTA, CDR2 FQGNSA. The V end lost 3 bases, the J end lost 5 bases, and 10 bases lay between the germline ends. For the CDR3, the DNA is TGTGCCAGCAGCTTTATCCGGCGGACCGGGGAGCTGTTTTTT. Encoded protein: CASSFIRRTGELFF.